These 29 T cell receptor beta chains came from one sample sequenced in a study of OX40 agonist ivuxolimab in advanced cancers. Libraries were built with the immunoSEQ multiplex PCR assay. TCRdb retrieved this table from immuneACCESS and kept in-frame rearrangements only. Not all clones are present; in checked studies, unresolved V genes account for under half, and no reason is known for the remainder. Present in this sample are fewer than 65,000 clones, around 90% of which were seen just once. 1.9% of the sample is taken by the ten largest. The sequencing here drew on CD4+ or CD8+ T cells sorted from blood, taken in a trial of the OX40 agonist ivuxolimab. All receptors come from an adult with an advanced solid tumor such as melanoma, head and neck, liver or kidney cancer.

The V call is TRBV5-6, the J call TRBJ2-7; TRBD1 might be the D (6 bases). The V and J ends lost 5 bases and 7 bases respectively, with 13 bases between them. Germline V gene lookup returns CDR1 SGHDT and CDR2 YYEEEE. This CDR3 has 12 amino acids. The CDR3 loop is CASSSGVAEQYF. CDR3 in DNA: TGTGCCAGCAGTTCAGGGGTCGCTGAGCAGTACTTC.

The chain employs TRBV30 and TRBJ2-7; D not certain. CDR3 length: 11 residues. Looked up from germline, CDR1 is GTSNPN and CDR2 is SVGIG (reference sequence). Trimming pared 1 base from V and 4 bases from J, leaving 5 bases between. The CDR3 region has the DNA TGTGCCTGGAGTGGAAGATACGAGCAGTACTTC. This translates into CAWSGRYEQYF.

DNA for the CDR3: TGTGCCAGCAGCTTAGCAACACCCAACTATGGCTACACCTTC. This translates into CASSLATPNYGYTF. V and J are TRBV11-2 and TRBJ1-2; D uncertain. Germline V CDR1 and CDR2: SGHAT, FQNNGV. V was pared by 1 base and J by 2 bases, with 8 bases between. The CDR3 spans 14 residues. The whole variable domain, remainder taken from reference TRBV11-2 and TRBJ1-2, is EAGVAQSPRYKIIEKRQSVAFWCNPISGHATLYWYQQILGQGPKLLIQFQNNGVVDDSQLPKDRFSAERLKGVDSTLKIQPAKLEDSAVYLCASSLATPNYGYTFGSGTRLTVV.

The rearrangement joins TRBV5-5 to TRBJ1-5, with 10 bases fitting TRBD1. CDR3 length equals 16 residues. Germline trimming cut 5 bases from V and 3 bases from J; bases unmatched to any gene: 8. Germline CDR1 is SGHKS and CDR2 is YYEKEE (reference sequence). DNA of the CDR3: TGTGCCAGCAGTTCTGGACAGGGGGTAGACAATCAGCCCCAGCATTTT. This gives the protein CASSSGQGVDNQPQHF.

This chain uses TRBV19 with TRBJ2-2, with 9 bases aligning to TRBD2. Germline V gives CDR1 LNHDA, CDR2 SQIVND (reference sequence). This CDR3 comprises 16 residues. After removal of 0 bases from V and 2 bases from J, the junction contained 1 base not matched to a gene. The CDR3 protein is CASSIELAGNTGELFF. The CDR3 nucleotides read TGTGCCAGTAGTATAGAACTAGCGGGTAACACCGGGGAGCTGTTTTTT.

The rearrangement uses TRBV6-5 and TRBJ1-1; 7 nucleotides align to TRBD1. This CDR3 comprises 15 residues. V trimming: 7 bases; J trimming: 4 bases; junction bases outside the gene matches: 12. CDR1 and CDR2 (germline): MNHEY, SVGAGI. CDR3 region: CASTSLSTGITEAFF. The CDR3 nucleotides read TGTGCCAGCACTTCCCTTTCGACAGGGATCACTGAAGCTTTCTTT.

The chain is built from TRBV15 and TRBJ2-6; D might be TRBD1 (5 bases). Trimming removed 1 base from V and 0 bases from J, with 16 bases in between. From germline, CDR1 is LNHNV and CDR2 YYDKDF (reference sequence). The CDR3 has 19 amino acids. The CDR3 region is CATSRVSPRQTSGANVLTF. The CDR3 DNA reads TGTGCCACCAGCAGAGTTAGCCCGAGACAGACCTCTGGGGCCAACGTCCTGACTTTC.

CDR3 loop: CAWTGANFRNTEAFF. The CDR3, as DNA: TGTGCCTGGACTGGGGCGAATTTCAGGAACACTGAAGCTTTCTTT. The V gene is TRBV30, the J gene TRBJ1-1, with D perhaps matching TRBD1 (5 bases). The CDR3 is 15 amino acids. Germline values: CDR1 GTSNPN, CDR2 SVGIG (reference sequence). Trimming removed 4 bases at V and 1 base at J, with 16 bases between.

This sequence joins TRBV9 and TRBJ2-1, with D unclear. Trimming took 3 bases from V and 0 from J, leaving 13 bases between them. This CDR3 has 16 amino acids. From germline, CDR1 is SGDLS and CDR2 YYNGEE. This CDR3 reads CASSAALLTSYNEQFF. The CDR3 coding sequence is TGTGCCAGCAGCGCAGCGCTACTTACCTCCTACAATGAGCAGTTCTTC.

The chain employs TRBV11-2 and TRBJ1-3; weak D call: TRBD1 (5 bases). The V gene's germline CDR1 is SGHAT and CDR2 FQNNGV. With 1 base removed from V and 0 bases from J, the gap between germline ends came to 10 bases. The CDR3 is 16 amino acids. The CDR3 coding sequence is TGTGCCAGCAGCTTAGCTGGGGCTCCCTCTGGAAACACCATATATTTT. This codes for CASSLAGAPSGNTIYF.

V gene TRBV13 combines with J gene TRBJ2-7, with 9 bases that match TRBD1. The CDR3 is 16 amino acids. CDR1 and CDR2 (germline): PRHDT, FYEKMQ (reference sequence). V lost 3 bases and J lost 2; bases outside the gene matches: 8. The CDR3 region has the DNA TGTGCCAGCAGCTTGAGTGGACAGGGGTCACCCTACGAGCAGTACTTC. Protein: CASSLSGQGSPYEQYF. Full variable domain (remainder filled in from reference TRBV13 and TRBJ2-7): AAGVIQSPRHLIKEKRETATLKCYPIPRHDTVYWYQQGPGQDPQFLISFYEKMQSDKGSIPDRFSAQQFSDYHSELNMSSLELGDSALYFCASSLSGQGSPYEQYFGPGTRLTVT.

Only a few counts were recorded for this clone. The rearrangement joins TRBV29-1 to TRBJ1-1; D is unresolved. The CDR3 has 12 residues. CDR1 and CDR2 from the germline V gene are SQVTM and ANQGSEA. V gave up 6 bases and J gave up 5 bases, with 13 bases separating them. The CDR3 region is CSVGWGGTEAFF. In DNA form, the CDR3 reads TGCAGCGTCGGCTGGGGAGGAACTGAAGCTTTCTTT.

The chain is built from TRBV5-8 and TRBJ2-7; 9 positions match TRBD1. The CDR3 sequence is 13 residues long. In germline, CDR1 is SGHTS, CDR2 YDEGEE. The V and J ends lost 4 bases and 6 bases, in that order; junction bases with no gene match: 5. Here the CDR3 reads CASSPGQGREQYF. CDR3 nucleotides: TGTGCCAGCAGCCCGGGACAGGGTCGCGAGCAGTACTTC.

J is TRBJ2-1 and V is TRBV7-2; D unresolved. This CDR3 region has 11 residues. In germline, CDR1 is SGHTA, CDR2 FQGNSA. The V gene lost 1 base and the J gene lost 9 bases, with 4 bases spanning the gap. Here the CDR3 DNA reads TGTGCCAGCAGCTTAGTTATTGAGCAGTTCTTC. Amino acids: CASSLVIEQFF.

The rearrangement uses TRBV9 and TRBJ1-6; D gene uncertain. The germline CDR1 and CDR2 sequences are SGDLS and YYNGEE. V gave up 0 bases and J gave up 6 bases, with 7 bases separating them. This CDR3 spans 14 amino acids. The CDR3 sequence is CASSVGPVNSPLHF. The CDR3 DNA is TGTGCCAGCAGCGTAGGCCCCGTTAATTCACCCCTCCACTTT.

The table lists this clone with a count of one. This CDR3 reads CASSVVEQETQYF. CDR3 coding DNA: TGTGCCAGCAGCGTAGTGGAGCAAGAGACCCAGTACTTC. The V and J genes are TRBV9 and TRBJ2-5; D uncertain. V shed 0 bases and J shed 2 bases, with 5 bases lying between them. The CDR3 length is 13 residues. CDR1 and CDR2 (germline): SGDLS, YYNGEE. The full variable domain, rest sourced from reference TRBV9 and TRBJ2-5, is DSGVTQTPKHLITATGQRVTLRCSPRSGDLSVYWYQQSLDQGLQFLIQYYNGEERAKGNILERFSAQQFPDLHSELNLSSLELGDSALYFCASSVVEQETQYFGPGTRLLVL.

This sequence joins TRBV4-1 and TRBJ2-3; 7 bases are shared with TRBD2. The CDR3 sequence is 18 residues long. Germline V gene data show CDR1 as MGHRA and CDR2 as YSYEKL. Germline trimming cut 3 bases from V and 4 bases from J; bases unmatched to any gene: 16. The CDR3 sequence: CASSHQYASGFDADTQYF. The DNA for the CDR3 is TGCGCCAGCAGCCACCAGTATGCTAGCGGTTTTGATGCAGATACGCAGTATTTT.

For the CDR3, the DNA is TGTGCCAGCAGCCCAAGCGGGAGGCACACTGAAGCTTTCTTT. It yields the protein CASSPSGRHTEAFF. V usage is TRBV7-6 and J usage is TRBJ1-1, with unresolved D. This CDR3 is 14 amino acids long. Trimming shortened V by 5 bases and J by 3 bases, and 13 bases separated the two germline ends. Germline CDR1 SGHVS, CDR2 FNYEAQ.

The chain employs TRBV19 and TRBJ2-6; 8 bases are a match to TRBD1. The germline gives CDR1 LNHDA, CDR2 SQIVND (reference sequence). Germline trimming cut 4 bases from V and 4 bases from J; bases unmatched to any gene: 9. The CDR3 spans 17 residues. As DNA, the CDR3 is TGTGCCAGTAGTACGAAGGGACAGGCGAGGGGGGCCAACGTCCTGACTTTC. It translates to CASSTKGQARGANVLTF.

This sequence joins TRBV6-6 and TRBJ1-1; maybe TRBD1 (5 bases). CDR3 size: 15 residues. Germline V gene lookup returns CDR1 MNHNY and CDR2 SVGAGI (reference sequence). The V gene lost 7 bases and the J gene lost 1 base, with 16 bases spanning the gap. The CDR3 DNA reads as TGTGCCAGCACCAAATCGGGGGGAAAGAACACTGAAGCTTTCTTT. Translating it yields CASTKSGGKNTEAFF.

The gene calls are TRBV11-2 and TRBJ2-3; D gene uncertain. The CDR3 totals 12 residues. V lost 5 bases and J lost 3, with 6 bases in between. Germline V CDR1 and CDR2: SGHAT, FQNNGV. The CDR3 nucleotides are TGTGCCAGCAGCCTCCCGACAGATACGCAGTATTTT. This translates into CASSLPTDTQYF.

This rearrangement joins TRBV5-1 to TRBJ1-1; D might be TRBD1 (5 bases). V was shortened by 3 bases and J by 6 bases, with 15 bases between the two germline ends. CDR1 and CDR2 (germline): SGHRS, YFSETQ. This CDR3 is built from 14 residues. This CDR3 reads CASSWATDIAEAFF. The CDR3 DNA sequence: TGCGCCAGCAGCTGGGCGACAGATATAGCTGAAGCTTTCTTT.

The J gene is TRBJ1-5, the V gene TRBV15, with D maybe TRBD1 (6 bases). This CDR3 region has 16 residues. Trimming cost V 1 base and J 7 bases, with 17 bases left between them. Per germline, CDR1 LNHNV and CDR2 YYDKDF (reference sequence). Written as DNA, the CDR3 is TGTGCCACCAGCAGAGGACGGACAGCGCAATCACAGCCCCAGCATTTT. As protein: CATSRGRTAQSQPQHF.

The chain combines TRBV27 with TRBJ2-7, with 7 bases that match TRBD1. The CDR3 loop spans 16 amino acids. V shed 4 bases and J 3 bases; nucleotides not matched to a gene: 12. Germline V gene sequence: CDR1 MNHEY, CDR2 SMNVEV (reference sequence). The CDR3 here is CASSSPNTGAFYEQYF. In DNA, the CDR3 is TGTGCCAGCAGTTCACCAAATACAGGGGCTTTCTACGAGCAGTACTTC.

The chain is built from TRBV11-2 and TRBJ1-5; D gene uncertain. V shed 3 bases and J shed 5 bases, with 8 bases lying between them. Germline loops: CDR1 SGHAT, CDR2 FQNNGV. This CDR3 has 13 residues. The CDR3 DNA is TGTGCCAGCAGCTTTTTGGCGGATCAGCCCCAGCATTTT. Amino acids: CASSFLADQPQHF.

The chain links TRBV4-1 to TRBJ2-5; 8 nucleotides align to TRBD2. The J call may be faulty, since TRBJ2-7 better matches the DNA end. CDR3 length equals 17 residues. The germline V gene has CDR1 MGHRA and CDR2 YSYEKL. Written as DNA, the CDR3 is TGCGCCAGCAGCCAAGATAGAGGCGGGAGGAAAATATACGAGCAGTACTTC. It codes for CASSQDRGGRKIYEQYF.

This clone appeared once. The V gene is TRBV19, the J gene TRBJ1-5; D gene ambiguous. Trimming removed 7 bases at V and 4 bases at J, with 17 bases between. The CDR3 sequence is 15 residues long. Looked up from germline, CDR1 is LNHDA and CDR2 is SQIVND (reference sequence). CDR3 DNA: TGTGCCAGTATCGCCGGGCAGGCCCCGAATCAGCCCCAGCATTTT. Its protein is CASIAGQAPNQPQHF.

V gene TRBV10-2 combines with J gene TRBJ1-1; D not resolved. Germline CDR1 is WSHSY and CDR2 is SAAADI. CDR3 size: 14 residues. The V and J ends lost 3 bases and 7 bases respectively, with 15 bases between them. The CDR3 DNA sequence: TGCGCCAGCAGTGACGGGCGTCTCGGAGATGAAGCTTTCTTT. The encoded protein is CASSDGRLGDEAFF.

V usage is TRBV5-4 and J usage is TRBJ1-6; 9 bases line up with TRBD1. V shed 4 bases and J 6 bases; nucleotides not matched to a gene: 8. This CDR3 contains 16 residues. CDR1 and CDR2 from the germline V gene are SGHNT and YYREEE (reference sequence). The CDR3 sequence is CASSQVQTGGNSPLHF. DNA for the CDR3: TGTGCCAGCAGCCAAGTCCAGACAGGGGGTAATTCACCCCTCCACTTT.